The clone carrying this T cell receptor (beta chain) was detected a few times. Antigen specificity is unknown. Germline CDR1 and CDR2: SEHNR and FQNEAQ (reference sequence). There are 22 residues in the CDR3. Trimming took 5 bases from V and 4 from J; bases not matched to a gene: 23. Using more than 8 ml of fresh peripheral blood, PBMCs were prepared. Using RNA transcripts as the source, TCR beta CDR3 regions were amplified. HTBI primers were used for first-round RT-PCR of the TCR CDR3. TCRdb independently ran MiXCR on the multiplex PCR reads; one entry per CDR3 protein. The data show 550,000 to 650,000 distinct CDR3 sequences, roughly 15% seen once. The sample belongs to a study of T cells in Graves' hyperthyroidism and ophthalmopathy. Regarding the study as a whole: Among thyroid clonotypes expanded above 0.001, most also appeared in blood. Ophthalmopathy, which appeared later, was predicted by the model a median 6.5 months before onset.

This receptor was taken from a middle-aged woman with Graves' hyperthyroidism. Sample: blood. This chain uses TRBV7-9 with TRBJ2-2; 12 bases match TRBD2. CDR3: CASSEKRSASLAGGPGTGELFF. The CDR3 DNA reads TGTGCCAGCAGCGAAAAGAGGTCGGCAAGTCTAGCGGGAGGGCCCGGCACCGGGGAGCTGTTTTTT.